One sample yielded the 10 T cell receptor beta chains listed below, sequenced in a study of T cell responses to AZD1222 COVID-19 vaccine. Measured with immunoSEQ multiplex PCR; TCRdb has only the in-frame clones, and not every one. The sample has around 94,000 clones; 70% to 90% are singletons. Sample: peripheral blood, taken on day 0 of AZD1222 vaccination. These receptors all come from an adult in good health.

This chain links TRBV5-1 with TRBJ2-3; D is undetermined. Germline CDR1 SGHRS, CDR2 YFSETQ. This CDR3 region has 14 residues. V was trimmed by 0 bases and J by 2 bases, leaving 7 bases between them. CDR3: CASSLGSVTDTQYF. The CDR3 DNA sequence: TGCGCCAGCAGCTTGGGTTCCGTCACAGATACGCAGTATTTT.

The CDR3 spells CASSGQSPKNIQYF. The CDR3 DNA sequence: TGTGCCAGCAGCGGACAGTCTCCGAAAAACATTCAGTACTTC. The chain couples TRBV7-2 to TRBJ2-4; a possible D gene is TRBD1 (6 bases). The CDR3 runs to 14 residues. The germline V gene encodes CDR1 SGHTA and CDR2 FQGNSA. V lost 5 bases to trimming and J lost 4 bases, with 12 bases between them.

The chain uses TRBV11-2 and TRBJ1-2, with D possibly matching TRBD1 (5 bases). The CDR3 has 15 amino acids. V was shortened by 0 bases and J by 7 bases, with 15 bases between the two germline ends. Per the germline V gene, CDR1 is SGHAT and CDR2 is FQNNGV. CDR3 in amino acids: CASSLDVVGAGGYTF. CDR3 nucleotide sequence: TGTGCCAGCAGCTTAGATGTGGTAGGGGCCGGTGGCTACACCTTC.

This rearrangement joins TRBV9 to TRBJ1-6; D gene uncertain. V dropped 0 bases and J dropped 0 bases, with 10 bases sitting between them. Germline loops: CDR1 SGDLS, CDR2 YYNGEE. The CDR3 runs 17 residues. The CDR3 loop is CASSVVAESSYNSPLHF. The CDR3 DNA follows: TGTGCCAGCAGCGTAGTGGCAGAGAGCTCCTATAATTCACCCCTCCACTTT.

This CDR3 reads CASSQGGGGNNQPQHF. The CDR3 DNA follows: TGTGCCAGCAGCCAGGGAGGTGGGGGTAACAATCAGCCCCAGCATTTT. The chain has TRBV7-9 and TRBJ1-5, with TRBD1 as a possible D gene (5 bases). CDR3 length: 16 amino acids. Germline V gives CDR1 SEHNR, CDR2 FQNEAQ (reference sequence). Trimming pared 5 bases from V and 3 bases from J, leaving 17 bases between.

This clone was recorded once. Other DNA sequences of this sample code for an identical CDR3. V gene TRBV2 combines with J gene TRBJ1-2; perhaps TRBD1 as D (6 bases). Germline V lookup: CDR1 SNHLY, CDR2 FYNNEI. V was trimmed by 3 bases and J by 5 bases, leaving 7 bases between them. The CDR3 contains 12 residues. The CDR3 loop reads CASSERGYGYTF. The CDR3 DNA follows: TGTGCCAGCAGTGAGAGGGGGTATGGCTACACCTTC.

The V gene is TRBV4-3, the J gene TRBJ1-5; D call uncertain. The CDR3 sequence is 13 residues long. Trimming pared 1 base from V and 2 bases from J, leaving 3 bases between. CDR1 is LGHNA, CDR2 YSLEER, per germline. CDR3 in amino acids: CASSQGGNQPQHF. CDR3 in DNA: TGCGCCAGCAGCCAAGGAGGCAATCAGCCCCAGCATTTT.

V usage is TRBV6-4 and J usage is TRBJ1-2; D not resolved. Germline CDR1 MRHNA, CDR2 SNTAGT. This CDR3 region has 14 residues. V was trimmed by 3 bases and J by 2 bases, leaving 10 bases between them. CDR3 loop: CASSDLLRNYGYTF. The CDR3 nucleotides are TGTGCCAGCAGTGATCTCTTAAGGAACTATGGCTACACCTTC.

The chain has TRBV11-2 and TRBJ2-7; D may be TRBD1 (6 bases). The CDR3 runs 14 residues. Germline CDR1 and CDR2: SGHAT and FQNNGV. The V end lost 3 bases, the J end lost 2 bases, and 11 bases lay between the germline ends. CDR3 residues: CASSFKGVTYEQYF. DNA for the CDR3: TGTGCCAGCAGCTTTAAGGGGGTTACCTACGAGCAGTACTTC. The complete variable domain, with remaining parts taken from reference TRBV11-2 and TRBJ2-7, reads EAGVAQSPRYKIIEKRQSVAFWCNPISGHATLYWYQQILGQGPKLLIQFQNNGVVDDSQLPKDRFSAERLKGVDSTLKIQPAKLEDSAVYLCASSFKGVTYEQYFGPGTRLTVT.

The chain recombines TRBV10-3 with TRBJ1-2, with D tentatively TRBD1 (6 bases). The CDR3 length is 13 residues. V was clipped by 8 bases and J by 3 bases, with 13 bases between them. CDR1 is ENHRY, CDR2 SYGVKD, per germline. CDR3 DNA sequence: TGTGCCATCGGGAGGGGGATCTACTATGGCTACACCTTC. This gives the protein CAIGRGIYYGYTF.